Below are 2 T cell receptor beta chains sequenced from a single sample in a study of blood T cell repertoires in COVID-19. The method was immunoSEQ multiplex PCR; TCRdb's version includes in-frame clones alone and lacks a portion of them. The top ten clones hold about 9.6% of a sample with approximately 140,000 clones, around four fifths of them seen once. Sequencing was performed on peripheral blood. These receptors originate from a man aged 40-50 years with active or convalescent COVID-19.

This clone was detected once. This chain links TRBV3-1 (or the pseudogene TRBV3-2) with TRBJ1-6; TRBD1 matches 10 bases. The V segment lost 1 base and the J segment 10 bases; nucleotides outside the gene matches: 1. Germline loops: CDR1 LGHDT, CDR2 YNNKEL (reference sequence). This CDR3 spans 14 amino acids. In nucleotides, the CDR3 is TGTGCCAGCAGCCAAGGGACAGGGGGGTCACCCCTCCACTTT. The encoded protein is CASSQGTGGSPLHF.

The chain has TRBV30 and TRBJ2-7, with D possibly being TRBD1 (5 bases). Trimming left V 7 bases short and J 5 bases short, with 21 bases between. The CDR3 is made up of 14 amino acids. Looked up from germline, CDR1 is GTSNPN and CDR2 is SVGIG (reference sequence). CDR3 DNA: TGTGCCTACGAACCCGGACAAGGGTTGGACGAGCAGTACTTC. Translated, it gives CAYEPGQGLDEQYF.